The 7 T cell receptor beta chains presented below share a single source sample, sequenced in a study of graft-versus-host responses after intestinal transplantation. No antigen has been identified for these receptors. This table comes from immunoSEQ multiplex PCR, and its TCRdb copy is limited to in-frame clones, with some not included. Altogether around 88,000 clones are present, roughly four fifths being singletons, with the ten largest covering roughly 17%. The specimen comprised unstimulated CD8+ T cells sorted from spleen or lymph node cells, sampled before intestinal transplant. The source is a human donor who received an intestinal transplant.

The genes are TRBV4-1 and TRBJ2-5; possible D gene TRBD1, 5 bases. The ends were cut back, 2 bases at V and 2 bases at J, with 9 bases in the middle. In germline, CDR1 is MGHRA, CDR2 YSYEKL. The CDR3 contains 14 residues. CDR3 amino acids: CASSQSRGQETQYF. Here the CDR3 DNA reads TGCGCCAGCAGCCAAAGTAGGGGACAAGAGACCCAGTACTTC.

The chain recombines TRBV9 with TRBJ2-7; 9 bases are a match to TRBD1. The germline V gene has CDR1 SGDLS and CDR2 YYNGEE. The CDR3 has 17 residues. V shed 2 bases, J shed 1 base, and the junction held 10 bases outside the gene matches. The CDR3 loop reads CASSVRDRVRNSYEQYF. The CDR3, as DNA: TGTGCCAGCAGCGTTAGGGACAGGGTGCGCAATTCCTACGAGCAGTACTTC.

The chain links TRBV6-5 to TRBJ2-1; D is possibly TRBD2 (5 bases). The CDR3 is made up of 15 amino acids. Deletions cut 5 bases from V and 9 bases from J, with 20 bases between. Per the germline V gene, CDR1 is MNHEY and CDR2 is SVGAGI. For the CDR3, the DNA is TGTGCCAGCAGTGTTAGGTCTCCCGAGGAGGTTGAGCAGTTCTTC. This codes for CASSVRSPEEVEQFF.

V is TRBV5-1 and J is TRBJ2-4; a possible D gene is TRBD2 (6 bases). This CDR3 is 13 amino acids long. V was clipped by 2 bases and J by 5 bases, with 8 bases between them. Germline CDR1 and CDR2: SGHRS and YFSETQ. This chain's CDR3 is CASSLSGENIQYF. DNA for the CDR3: TGCGCCAGCAGCTTATCGGGAGAAAACATTCAGTACTTC. Based on the CDR3 plus reference TRBV5-1 and TRBJ2-4, the full variable domain is KAGVTQTPRYLIKTRGQQVTLSCSPISGHRSVSWYQQTPGQGLQFLFEYFSETQRNKGNFPGRFSGRQFSNSRSEMNVSTLELGDSALYLCASSLSGENIQYFGAGTRLSVL.

This clone appeared a few times. This sample also contains other DNA sequences that code for the same CDR3. The gene calls are TRBV6-1 and TRBJ2-7; TRBD1 might be the D (5 bases). The germline V and J ends were trimmed by 4 bases and 2 bases, with 6 bases remaining between them. Germline CDR1 is MNHNS and CDR2 is SASEGT. The CDR3 has 12 residues. The CDR3 sequence: CASSAGTYEQYF. The CDR3 DNA reads TGTGCCAGCAGTGCAGGGACCTACGAGCAGTACTTC.

The chain employs TRBV5-1 and TRBJ2-5; the D call may be TRBD1 or TRBD2 (6 bases each). Germline lookup yields CDR1 SGHRS and CDR2 YFSETQ. This CDR3 has 14 amino acids. Trimming took 3 bases from V and 2 from J, leaving 11 bases between them. CDR3: CASSWGAHQETQYF. CDR3 coding DNA: TGCGCCAGCAGCTGGGGGGCCCATCAAGAGACCCAGTACTTC. The full variable domain, its missing parts supplied by reference TRBV5-1 and TRBJ2-5, is KAGVTQTPRYLIKTRGQQVTLSCSPISGHRSVSWYQQTPGQGLQFLFEYFSETQRNKGNFPGRFSGRQFSNSRSEMNVSTLELGDSALYLCASSWGAHQETQYFGPGTRLLVL.

This clone was found a few times. The chain couples TRBV27 to TRBJ2-1; 7 bases match TRBD2. Trimming removed 7 bases from V and 10 bases from J; junction bases left unmatched: 7. The germline V gene has CDR1 MNHEY and CDR2 SMNVEV (reference sequence). This CDR3 spans 12 amino acids. CDR3 protein: CASNTEAGEQFF. The CDR3 bases are TGTGCCAGCAACACGGAAGCGGGAGAGCAGTTCTTC.